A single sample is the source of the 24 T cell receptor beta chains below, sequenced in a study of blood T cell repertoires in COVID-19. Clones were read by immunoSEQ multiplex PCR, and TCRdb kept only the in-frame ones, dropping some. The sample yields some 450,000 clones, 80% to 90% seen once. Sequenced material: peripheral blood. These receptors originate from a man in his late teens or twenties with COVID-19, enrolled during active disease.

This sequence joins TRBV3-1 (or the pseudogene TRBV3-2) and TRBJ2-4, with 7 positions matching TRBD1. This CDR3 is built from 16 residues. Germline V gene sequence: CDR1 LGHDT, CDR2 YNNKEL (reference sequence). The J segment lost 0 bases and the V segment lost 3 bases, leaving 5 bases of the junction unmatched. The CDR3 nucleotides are TGTGCCAGCAGCCAGACAGGGTCGAAAGCCAAAAACATTCAGTACTTC. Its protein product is CASSQTGSKAKNIQYF.

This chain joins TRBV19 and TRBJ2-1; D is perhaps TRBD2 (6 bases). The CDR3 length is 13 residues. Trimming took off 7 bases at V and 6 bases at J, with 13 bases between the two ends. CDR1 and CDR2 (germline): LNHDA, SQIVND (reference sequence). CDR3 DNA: TGTGCCAGTACCACTAGCCAGTTCAATGAGCAGTTCTTC. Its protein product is CASTTSQFNEQFF.

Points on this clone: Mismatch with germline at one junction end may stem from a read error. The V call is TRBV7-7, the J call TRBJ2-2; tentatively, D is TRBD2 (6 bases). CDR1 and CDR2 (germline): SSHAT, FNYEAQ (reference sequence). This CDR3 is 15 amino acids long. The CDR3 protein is CASSPGSGNTGELFF. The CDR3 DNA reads TGTGCTAGCAGCCCTGGTAGCGGGAACACCGGGGAGCTGTTTTTT. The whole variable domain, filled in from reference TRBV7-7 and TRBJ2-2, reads GAGVSQSPRYKVTKRGQDVTLRCDPISSHATLYWYQQALGQGPEFLTYFNYEAQPDKSGLPSDRFSAERPEGSISTLTIQRTEQRDSAMYRCASSPGSGNTGELFFGEGSRLTVL.

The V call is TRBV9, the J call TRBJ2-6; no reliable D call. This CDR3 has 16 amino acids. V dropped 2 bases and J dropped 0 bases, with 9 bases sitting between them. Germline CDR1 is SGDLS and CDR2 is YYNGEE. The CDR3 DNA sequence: TGTGCCAGCAGCGTCACTTCCTTCTCTGGGGCCAACGTCCTGACTTTC. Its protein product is CASSVTSFSGANVLTF.

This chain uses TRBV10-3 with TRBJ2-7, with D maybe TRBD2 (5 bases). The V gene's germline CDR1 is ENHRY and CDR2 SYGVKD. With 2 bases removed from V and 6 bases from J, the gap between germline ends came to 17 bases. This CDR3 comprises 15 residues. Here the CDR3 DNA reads TGTGCCATCAGTGAGGTCTCCTTCCGCGGGCCCGAGCAGTACTTC. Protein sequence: CAISEVSFRGPEQYF.

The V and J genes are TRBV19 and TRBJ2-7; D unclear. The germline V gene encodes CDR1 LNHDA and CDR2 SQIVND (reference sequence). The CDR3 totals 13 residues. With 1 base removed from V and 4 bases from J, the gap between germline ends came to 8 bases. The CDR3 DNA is TGTGCCAGTAGTATAGGAGTCAGGTACGAGCAGTACTTC. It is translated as CASSIGVRYEQYF. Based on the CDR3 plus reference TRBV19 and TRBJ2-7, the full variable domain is DGGITQSPKYLFRKEGQNVTLSCEQNLNHDAMYWYRQDPGQGLRLIYYSQIVNDFQKGDIAEGYSVSREKKESFPLTVTSAQKNPTAFYLCASSIGVRYEQYFGPGTRLTVT.

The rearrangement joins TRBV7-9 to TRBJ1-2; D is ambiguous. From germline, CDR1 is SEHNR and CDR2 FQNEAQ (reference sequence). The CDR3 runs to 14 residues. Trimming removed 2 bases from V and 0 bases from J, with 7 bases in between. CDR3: CASSLRETNYGYTF. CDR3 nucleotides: TGTGCCAGCAGCTTACGGGAGACTAACTATGGCTACACCTTC.

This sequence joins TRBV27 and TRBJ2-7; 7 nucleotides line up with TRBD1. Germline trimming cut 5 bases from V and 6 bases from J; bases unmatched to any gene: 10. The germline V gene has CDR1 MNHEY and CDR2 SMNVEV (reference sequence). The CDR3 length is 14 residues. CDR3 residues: CASSLGQVSAEQYF. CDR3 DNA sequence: TGTGCCAGCAGTCTTGGACAGGTATCTGCCGAGCAGTACTTC.

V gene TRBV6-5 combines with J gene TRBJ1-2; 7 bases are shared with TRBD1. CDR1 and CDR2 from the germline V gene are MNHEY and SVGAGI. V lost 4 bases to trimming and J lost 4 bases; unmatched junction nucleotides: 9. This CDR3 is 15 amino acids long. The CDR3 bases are TGTGCCAGCAGTTCCACAGGGGTGGTAAGCTATGGCTACACCTTC. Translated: CASSSTGVVSYGYTF.

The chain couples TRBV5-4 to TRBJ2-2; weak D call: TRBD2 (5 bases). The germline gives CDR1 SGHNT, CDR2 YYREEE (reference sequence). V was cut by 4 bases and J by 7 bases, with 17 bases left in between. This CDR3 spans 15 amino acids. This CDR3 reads CASSPGPLAHGELFF. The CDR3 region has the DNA TGTGCCAGCAGCCCCGGCCCGCTAGCACACGGGGAGCTGTTTTTT.

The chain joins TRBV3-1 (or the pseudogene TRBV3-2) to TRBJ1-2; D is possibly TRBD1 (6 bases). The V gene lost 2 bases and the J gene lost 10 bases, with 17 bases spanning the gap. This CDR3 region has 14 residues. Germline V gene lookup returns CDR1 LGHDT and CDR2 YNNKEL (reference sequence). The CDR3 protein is CASSQRGHLLSYTF. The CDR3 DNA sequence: TGTGCCAGCAGCCAAAGGGGACACCTTTTATCCTACACCTTC.

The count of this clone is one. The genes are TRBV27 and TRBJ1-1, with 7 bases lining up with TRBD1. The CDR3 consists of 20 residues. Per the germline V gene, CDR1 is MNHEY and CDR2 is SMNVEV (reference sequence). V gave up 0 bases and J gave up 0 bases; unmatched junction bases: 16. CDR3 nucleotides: TGTGCCAGCAGTTTATCCAGCCCAGGACAGGTTAGTTGGGTGAACACTGAAGCTTTCTTT. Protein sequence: CASSLSSPGQVSWVNTEAFF.

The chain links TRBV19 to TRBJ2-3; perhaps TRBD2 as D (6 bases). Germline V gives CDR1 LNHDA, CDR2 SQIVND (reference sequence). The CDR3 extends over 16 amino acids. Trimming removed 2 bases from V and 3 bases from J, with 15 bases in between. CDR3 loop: CASSIKTAGLTDTQYF. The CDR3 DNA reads TGTGCCAGTAGTATAAAGACCGCGGGACTGACAGATACGCAGTATTTT.

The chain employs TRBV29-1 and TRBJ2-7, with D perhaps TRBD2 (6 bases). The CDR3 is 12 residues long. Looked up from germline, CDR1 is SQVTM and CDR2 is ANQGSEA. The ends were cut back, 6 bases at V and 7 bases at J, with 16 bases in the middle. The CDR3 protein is CSVGTSYLEQYF. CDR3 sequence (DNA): TGCAGCGTCGGGACTTCGTATTTAGAGCAGTACTTC.

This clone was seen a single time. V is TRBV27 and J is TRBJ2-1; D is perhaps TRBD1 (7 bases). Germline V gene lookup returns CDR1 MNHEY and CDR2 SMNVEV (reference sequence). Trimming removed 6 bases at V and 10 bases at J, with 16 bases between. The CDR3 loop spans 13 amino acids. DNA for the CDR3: TGTGCCAGCAGAATCGGGCAGGGGGGCGAGCAGTTCTTC. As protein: CASRIGQGGEQFF.

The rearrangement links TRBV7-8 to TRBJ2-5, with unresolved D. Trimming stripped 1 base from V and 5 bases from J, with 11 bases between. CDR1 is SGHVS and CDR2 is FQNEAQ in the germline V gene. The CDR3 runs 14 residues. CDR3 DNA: TGTGCCAGCAGCTTAGGAGGCAGCTTGGAGACCCAGTACTTC. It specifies CASSLGGSLETQYF.

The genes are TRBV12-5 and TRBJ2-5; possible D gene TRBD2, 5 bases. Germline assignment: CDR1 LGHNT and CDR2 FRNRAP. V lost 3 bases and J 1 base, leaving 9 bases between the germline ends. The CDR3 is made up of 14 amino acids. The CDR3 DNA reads TGTGCTAGTGGTTTACACAGCGGCCAAGAGACCCAGTACTTC. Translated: CASGLHSGQETQYF.

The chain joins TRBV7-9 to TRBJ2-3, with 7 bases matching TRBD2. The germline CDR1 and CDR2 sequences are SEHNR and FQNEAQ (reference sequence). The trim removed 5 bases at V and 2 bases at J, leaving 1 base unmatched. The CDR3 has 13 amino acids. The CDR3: CASSGRDTDTQYF. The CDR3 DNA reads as TGTGCCAGCAGCGGGAGGGACACAGATACGCAGTATTTT.

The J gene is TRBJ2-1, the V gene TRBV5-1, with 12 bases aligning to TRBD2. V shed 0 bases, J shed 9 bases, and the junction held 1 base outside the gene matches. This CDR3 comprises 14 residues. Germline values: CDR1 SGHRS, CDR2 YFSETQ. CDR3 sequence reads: CASSLGTSGAEQFF. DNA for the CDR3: TGCGCCAGCAGCTTGGGGACTAGCGGGGCTGAGCAGTTCTTC.

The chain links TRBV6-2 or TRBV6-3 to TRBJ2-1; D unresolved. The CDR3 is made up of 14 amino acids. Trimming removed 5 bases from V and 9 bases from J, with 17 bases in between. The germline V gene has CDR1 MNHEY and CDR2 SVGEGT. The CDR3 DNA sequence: TGTGCCAGCAGTCCACAGAGCAGCTTTGGTGAGCAGTTCTTC. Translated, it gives CASSPQSSFGEQFF.

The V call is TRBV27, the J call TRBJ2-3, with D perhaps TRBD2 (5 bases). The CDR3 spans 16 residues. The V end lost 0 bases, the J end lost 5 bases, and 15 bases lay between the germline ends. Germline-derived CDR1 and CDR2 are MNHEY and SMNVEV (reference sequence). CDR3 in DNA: TGTGCCAGCAGTTTATCGACCCTCCGGGGTGGAGATACGCAGTATTTT. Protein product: CASSLSTLRGGDTQYF.

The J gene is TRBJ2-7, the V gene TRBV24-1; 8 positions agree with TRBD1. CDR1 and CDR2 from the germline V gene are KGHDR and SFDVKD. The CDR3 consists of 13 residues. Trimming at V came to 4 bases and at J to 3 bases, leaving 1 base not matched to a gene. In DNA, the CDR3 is TGTGCCACCAGTGAAACAGGGGGCTACGAGCAGTACTTC. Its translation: CATSETGGYEQYF.

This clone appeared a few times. CDR3 nucleotides: TGTGCCACCAGTGATACAGGGAACCCTCGGGAGACCCAGTACTTC. It specifies CATSDTGNPRETQYF. The chain couples TRBV24-1 to TRBJ2-5, with a weak D call TRBD1 (6 bases). V gave up 3 bases and J gave up 5 bases, with 15 bases separating them. Germline V gene sequence: CDR1 KGHDR, CDR2 SFDVKD. The CDR3 runs to 15 residues.

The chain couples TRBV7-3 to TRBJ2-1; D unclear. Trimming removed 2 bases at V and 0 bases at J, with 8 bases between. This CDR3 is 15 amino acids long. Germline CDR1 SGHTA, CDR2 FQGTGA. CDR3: CASSLGVSSYNEQFF. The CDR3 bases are TGTGCCAGCAGCTTAGGAGTTAGCTCCTACAATGAGCAGTTCTTC. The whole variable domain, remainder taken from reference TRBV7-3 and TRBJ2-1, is GAGVSQTPSNKVTEKGKYVELRCDPISGHTALYWYRQSLGQGPEFLIYFQGTGAADDSGLPNDRFFAVRPEGSVSTLKIQRTERGDSAVYLCASSLGVSSYNEQFFGPGTRLTVL.